The 16 T cell receptor beta chains in this list originate from one sample, sequenced in a study of identical twins. TCRdb independently ran MiXCR on the 5' RACE reads; one entry per CDR3 protein. The sample has 1,800,000 or so distinct CDR3 sequences; 25% to 35% are singletons. The sequencing sample was made of cord blood. The receptors originated from a newborn girl in good health.

The chain couples TRBV20-1 to TRBJ2-1, with 7 bases identical to TRBD2. Unmatched junction bases numbered 7, after V lost 3 bases and J lost 5 bases. The CDR3 consists of 14 residues. Per germline, CDR1 DFQATT and CDR2 SNEGSKA (reference sequence). The CDR3 reads CSARRGTGHNEQFF. The DNA for the CDR3 is TGCAGTGCTAGGCGGGGGACCGGCCACAATGAGCAGTTCTTC.

Notes on this clonotype: One end of the junction varies from germline; a read error may be responsible. The genes are TRBV5-1 and TRBJ1-4; the D gene is possibly TRBD1 (5 bases). CDR1 is SGHRS, CDR2 YFSETQ, per germline. This CDR3 spans 16 amino acids. The CDR3 DNA is TGCGCCAGCAGCTTGGCAGGGTCTGCAACTAATGAAAAACCGTTTTTT. Amino acid sequence: CASSLAGSATNEKPFF.

Many counts were recorded for this clonotype. The chain couples TRBV7-9 to TRBJ1-4; D gene uncertain. Germline V gives CDR1 SEHNR, CDR2 FQNEAQ (reference sequence). The CDR3 runs 12 residues. With 1 base removed from V and 8 bases from J, the gap between germline ends came to 5 bases. The CDR3 DNA follows: TGTGCCAGCAGCTTAGGAGGCGAAAAACTGTTTTTT. Encoded protein: CASSLGGEKLFF. The whole variable domain, remainder taken from reference TRBV7-9 and TRBJ1-4, is DTGVSQNPRHKITKRGQNVTFRCDPISEHNRLYWYRQTLGQGPEFLTYFQNEAQLEKSRLLSDRFSAERPKGSFSTLEIQRTEQGDSAMYLCASSLGGEKLFFGSGTQLSVL.

A few counts support this clonotype. This chain uses TRBV10-3 with TRBJ2-7; 7 bases align to TRBD2. The trim removed 2 bases at V and 3 bases at J, leaving 4 bases unmatched. CDR3 length equals 14 residues. Germline values: CDR1 ENHRY, CDR2 SYGVKD. The CDR3 spells CAISEKRESYEQYF. In DNA, the CDR3 is TGTGCCATCAGTGAGAAGCGGGAAAGCTACGAGCAGTACTTC.

This clonotype was seen only a few times. This chain connects TRBV28 to TRBJ1-2, with D unresolved. V was pared by 6 bases and J by 13 bases, with 15 bases between. This CDR3 spans 11 amino acids. Germline assignment: CDR1 MDHEN and CDR2 SYDVKM. Here the CDR3 reads CASSSDLGRTF. The CDR3 region has the DNA TGTGCCAGCAGCTCCGACCTCGGCCGCACCTTC.

As for this clonotype: A read error may produce the germline difference seen at one junction end. The gene calls are TRBV11-2 and TRBJ2-7; 7 bases are a match to TRBD1. Germline loops: CDR1 SGHAT, CDR2 FQNNGV. The CDR3 contains 13 residues. CDR3 coding DNA: TGTGCCGGCAGCTTAGGACAGGTATACGAGCAGTACTTC. As protein: CAGSLGQVYEQYF.

This clonotype was counted a few times. J is TRBJ2-7 and V is TRBV4-2; D remains unclear. Per germline, CDR1 LGHNA and CDR2 YNFKEQ. The CDR3 has 15 amino acids. With 3 bases removed from V and 0 bases from J, the gap between germline ends came to 12 bases. Here the CDR3 reads CASSHQTRSSYEQYF. As DNA, the CDR3 is TGTGCCAGCAGCCATCAAACCCGGAGCTCCTACGAGCAGTACTTC.

Comments on this clonotype: Just one base apart from a much larger clone, this may be a read error. The J gene is TRBJ2-4, the V gene TRBV4-1; perhaps TRBD2 as D (5 bases). CDR3 size: 16 residues. Looked up from germline, CDR1 is MGHRA and CDR2 is YSYEKL. CDR3 nucleotide sequence: TGCGCCAGCGGCCAAGAGCGGACGGTAGCCAAAAACATTCAGTACTTC. It is translated as CASGQERTVAKNIQYF.

V gene TRBV5-1 combines with J gene TRBJ1-6; tentative D call: TRBD1 (5 bases). Trimming shortened V by 4 bases and J by 6 bases, and 14 bases separated the two germline ends. The CDR3 totals 15 residues. Germline lookup yields CDR1 SGHRS and CDR2 YFSETQ. This CDR3 reads CASSTRTRFNSPLHF. CDR3 sequence (DNA): TGCGCCAGCAGCACTCGGACAAGATTTAATTCACCCCTCCACTTT.

This clonotype was counted only a few times. The chain couples TRBV27 to TRBJ1-5, with D unclear. Germline loops: CDR1 MNHEY, CDR2 SMNVEV (reference sequence). CDR3 length: 20 amino acids. V was trimmed by 0 bases and J by 0 bases, leaving 21 bases between them. CDR3: CASSLSIMRRYNISNQPQHF. The CDR3 DNA reads TGTGCCAGCAGTTTATCAATTATGCGCAGATACAATATTAGCAATCAGCCCCAGCATTTT.

J is TRBJ2-3 and V is TRBV9, with D unresolved. CDR1 is SGDLS, CDR2 YYNGEE, per germline. Trimming removed 2 bases at V and 2 bases at J, with 12 bases between. The CDR3 runs 15 residues. CDR3 nucleotides: TGTGCCAGCAGCGTCGGACGGGCCCTCACAGATACGCAGTATTTT. Amino acids: CASSVGRALTDTQYF.

Of note for this clonotype: Given the absence of the conserved phenylalanine or tryptophan at the CDR3 end, a read error is likely. J is TRBJ2-1 and V is TRBV20-1; TRBD2 aligns across 11 bases. The CDR3 contains 18 residues. CDR1 and CDR2 from the germline V gene are DFQATT and SNEGSKA (reference sequence). The junction had 11 bases not matched to a gene; V was cut back by 0 bases and J by 4 bases. The CDR3 nucleotides are TGCAGTGCTAGAGAGGGGGTCCGTACTAGCGGGAGATACAATGAGCAGTTCTTA. Amino acids: CSAREGVRTSGRYNEQFL.

CDR3: CSASIGWLAIGNTEAFF. CDR3 in DNA: TGCAGTGCTAGTATCGGATGGTTAGCCATAGGGAACACTGAAGCTTTCTTT. The chain links TRBV20-1 to TRBJ1-1; no firm D call. From germline, CDR1 is DFQATT and CDR2 SNEGSKA (reference sequence). The V and J ends lost 3 bases and 1 base respectively, with 21 bases between them. This CDR3 comprises 17 residues.

This clonotype was observed many times. The chain is built from TRBV2 and TRBJ2-3, with D unclear. V gave up 0 bases and J gave up 5 bases, with 12 bases separating them. Germline lookup yields CDR1 SNHLY and CDR2 FYNNEI. The CDR3 is made up of 15 amino acids. Here the CDR3 reads CASSEAHGLGDTQYF. In DNA form, the CDR3 reads TGTGCCAGCAGTGAAGCGCATGGGCTAGGAGATACGCAGTATTTT.

This clonotype was detected only a few times. The rearrangement uses TRBV7-9 and TRBJ1-2; no clear D. CDR3 length: 13 amino acids. Germline CDR1 reads SEHNR; CDR2 reads FQNEAQ (reference sequence). V dropped 3 bases and J dropped 4 bases, with 9 bases sitting between them. CDR3 sequence: CASSFERLYGYTF. For the CDR3, the DNA is TGTGCCAGCAGCTTTGAACGGCTCTATGGCTACACCTTC.

This clonotype has ten or more counts. At one of its ends the junction is not consistent with the germline gene, which may arise from a read error. This chain uses TRBV5-1 with TRBJ2-3, with D possibly being TRBD2 (6 bases). This CDR3 region has 16 residues. The germline V gene encodes CDR1 SGHRS and CDR2 YFSETQ. The CDR3 loop reads CASSLDLAGPTDTQYF. The CDR3 region has the DNA TGTGCCAGCAGCTTAGATTTGGCGGGACCCACAGATACGCAGTATTTT. Based on the CDR3 plus reference TRBV5-1 and TRBJ2-3, the full variable domain is KAGVTQTPRYLIKTRGQQVTLSCSPISGHRSVSWYQQTPGQGLQFLFEYFSETQRNKGNFPGRFSGRQFSNSRSEMNVSTLELGDSALYLCASSLDLAGPTDTQYFGPGTRLTVL.